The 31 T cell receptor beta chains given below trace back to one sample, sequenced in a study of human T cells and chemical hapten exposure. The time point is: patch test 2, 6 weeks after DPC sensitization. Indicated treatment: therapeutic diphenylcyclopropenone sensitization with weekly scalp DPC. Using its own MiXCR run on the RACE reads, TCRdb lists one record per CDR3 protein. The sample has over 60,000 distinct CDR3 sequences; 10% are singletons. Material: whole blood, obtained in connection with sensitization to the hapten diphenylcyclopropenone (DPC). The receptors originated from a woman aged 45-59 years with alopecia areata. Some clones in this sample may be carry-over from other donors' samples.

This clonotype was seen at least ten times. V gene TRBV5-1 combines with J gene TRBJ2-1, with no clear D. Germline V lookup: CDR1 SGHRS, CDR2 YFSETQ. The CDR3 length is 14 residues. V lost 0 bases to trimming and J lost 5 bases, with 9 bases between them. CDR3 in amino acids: CASSLVDTNNEQFF. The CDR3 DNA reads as TGCGCCAGCAGCTTGGTTGACACCAACAATGAGCAGTTCTTC.

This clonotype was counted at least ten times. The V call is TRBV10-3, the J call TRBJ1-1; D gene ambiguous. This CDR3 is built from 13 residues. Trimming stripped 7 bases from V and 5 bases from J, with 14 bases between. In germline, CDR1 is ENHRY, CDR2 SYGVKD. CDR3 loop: CAITNSEGTEAFF. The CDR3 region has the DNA TGTGCCATCACTAACTCGGAGGGAACTGAAGCTTTCTTT.

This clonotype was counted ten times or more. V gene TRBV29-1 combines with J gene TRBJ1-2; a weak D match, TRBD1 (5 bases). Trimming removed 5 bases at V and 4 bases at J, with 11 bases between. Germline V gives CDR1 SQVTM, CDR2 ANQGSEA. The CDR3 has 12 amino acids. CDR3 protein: CSVKGPAYGYTF. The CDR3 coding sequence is TGCAGCGTTAAGGGGCCCGCCTATGGCTACACCTTC.

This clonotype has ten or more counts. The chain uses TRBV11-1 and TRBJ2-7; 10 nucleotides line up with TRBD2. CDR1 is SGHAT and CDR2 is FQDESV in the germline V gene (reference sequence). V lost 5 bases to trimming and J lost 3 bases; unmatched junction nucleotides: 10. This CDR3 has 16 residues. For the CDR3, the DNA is TGTGCCAGCAGCGGACCACTAGCGGGAAAGGTCTACGAGCAGTACTTC. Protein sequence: CASSGPLAGKVYEQYF.

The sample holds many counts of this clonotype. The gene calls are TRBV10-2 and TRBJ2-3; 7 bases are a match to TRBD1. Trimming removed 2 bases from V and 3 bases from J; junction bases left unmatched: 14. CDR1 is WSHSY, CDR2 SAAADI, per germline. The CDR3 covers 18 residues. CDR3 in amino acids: CASSEPSEIGRGTDTQYF. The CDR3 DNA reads TGCGCCAGCAGTGAGCCGAGCGAGATAGGCAGGGGGACAGATACGCAGTATTTT.

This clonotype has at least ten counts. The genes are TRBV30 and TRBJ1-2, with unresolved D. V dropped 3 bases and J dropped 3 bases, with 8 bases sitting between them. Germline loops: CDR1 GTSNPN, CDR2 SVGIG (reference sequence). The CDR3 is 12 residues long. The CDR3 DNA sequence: TGTGCCTGGAGAAGGCGTGACTATGGCTACACCTTC. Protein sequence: CAWRRRDYGYTF.

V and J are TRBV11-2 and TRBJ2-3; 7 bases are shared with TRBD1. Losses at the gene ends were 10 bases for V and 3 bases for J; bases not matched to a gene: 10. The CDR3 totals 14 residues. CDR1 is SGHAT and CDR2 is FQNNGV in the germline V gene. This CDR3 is CATRRQGRTDTQYF. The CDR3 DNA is TGTGCCACCAGGCGACAGGGCAGAACAGATACGCAGTATTTT.

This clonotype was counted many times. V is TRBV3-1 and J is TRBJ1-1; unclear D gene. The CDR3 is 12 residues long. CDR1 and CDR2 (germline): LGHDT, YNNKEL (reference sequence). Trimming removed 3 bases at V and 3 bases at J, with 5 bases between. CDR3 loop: CASSHEYTEAFF. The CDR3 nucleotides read TGTGCCAGCAGCCACGAGTACACTGAAGCTTTCTTT. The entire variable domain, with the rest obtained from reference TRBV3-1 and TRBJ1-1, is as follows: DTAVSQTPKYLVTQMGNDKSIKCEQNLGHDTMYWYKQDSKKFLKIMFSYNNKELIINETVPNRFSPKSPDKAHLNLHINSLELGDSAVYFCASSHEYTEAFFGQGTRLTVV.

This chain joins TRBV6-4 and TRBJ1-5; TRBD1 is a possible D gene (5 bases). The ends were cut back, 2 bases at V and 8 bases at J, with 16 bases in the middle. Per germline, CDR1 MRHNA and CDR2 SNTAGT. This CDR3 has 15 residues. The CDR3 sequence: CASSDPKGREEPQHF. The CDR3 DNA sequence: TGTGCCAGCAGTGACCCGAAGGGGCGCGAGGAGCCCCAGCATTTT.

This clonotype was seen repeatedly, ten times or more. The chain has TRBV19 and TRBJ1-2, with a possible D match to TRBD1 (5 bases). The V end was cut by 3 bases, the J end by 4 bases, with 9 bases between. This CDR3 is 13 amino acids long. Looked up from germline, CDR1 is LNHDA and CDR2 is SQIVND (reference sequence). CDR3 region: CASSMSRVYGYTF. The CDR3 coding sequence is TGTGCCAGTAGTATGAGCAGGGTCTATGGCTACACCTTC.

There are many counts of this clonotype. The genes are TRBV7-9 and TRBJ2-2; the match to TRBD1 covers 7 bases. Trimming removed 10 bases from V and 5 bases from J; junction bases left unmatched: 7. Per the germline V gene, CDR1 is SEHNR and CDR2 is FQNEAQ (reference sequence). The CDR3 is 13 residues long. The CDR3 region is CATRDSATGELFF. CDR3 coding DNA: TGTGCCACCCGGGACAGCGCAACCGGGGAGCTGTTTTTT.

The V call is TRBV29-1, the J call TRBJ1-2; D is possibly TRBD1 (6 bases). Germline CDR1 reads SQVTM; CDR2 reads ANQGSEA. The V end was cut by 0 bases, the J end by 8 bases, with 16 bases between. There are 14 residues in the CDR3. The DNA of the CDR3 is TGCAGCGTTGAAGATCTGGTCCCAGGGGCCGGCTACACCTTC. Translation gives CSVEDLVPGAGYTF.

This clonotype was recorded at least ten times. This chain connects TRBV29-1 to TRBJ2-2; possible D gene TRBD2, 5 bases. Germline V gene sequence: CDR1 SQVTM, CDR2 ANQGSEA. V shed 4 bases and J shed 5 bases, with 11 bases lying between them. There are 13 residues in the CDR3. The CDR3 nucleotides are TGCAGCGTTGGTAGCGCCAATACCGGGGAGCTGTTTTTT. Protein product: CSVGSANTGELFF.

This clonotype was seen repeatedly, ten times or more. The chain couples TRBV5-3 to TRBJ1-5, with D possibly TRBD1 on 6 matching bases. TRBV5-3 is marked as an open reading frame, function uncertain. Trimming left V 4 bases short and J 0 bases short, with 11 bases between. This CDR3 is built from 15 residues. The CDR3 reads CARSVWGHSNQPQHF. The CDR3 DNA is TGTGCCAGAAGCGTCTGGGGGCATAGCAATCAGCCCCAGCATTTT.

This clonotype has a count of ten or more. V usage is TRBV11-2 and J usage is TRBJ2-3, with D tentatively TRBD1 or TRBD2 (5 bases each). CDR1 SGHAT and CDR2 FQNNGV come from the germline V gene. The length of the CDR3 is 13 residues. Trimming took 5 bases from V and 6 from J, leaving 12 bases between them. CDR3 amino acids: CASSTGPVDTQYF. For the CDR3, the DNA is TGTGCCAGCAGCACGGGACCTGTGGATACGCAGTATTTT. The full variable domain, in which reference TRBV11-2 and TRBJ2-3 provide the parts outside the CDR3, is EAGVAQSPRYKIIEKRQSVAFWCNPISGHATLYWYQQILGQGPKLLIQFQNNGVVDDSQLPKDRFSAERLKGVDSTLKIQPAKLEDSAVYLCASSTGPVDTQYFGPGTRLTVL.

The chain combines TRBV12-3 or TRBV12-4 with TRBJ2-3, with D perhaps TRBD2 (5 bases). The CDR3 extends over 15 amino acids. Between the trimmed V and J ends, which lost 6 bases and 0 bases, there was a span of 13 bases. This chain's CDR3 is CASSPLGGSTDTQYF. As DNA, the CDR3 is TGTGCCAGCAGCCCCTTAGGCGGGAGCACAGATACGCAGTATTTT.

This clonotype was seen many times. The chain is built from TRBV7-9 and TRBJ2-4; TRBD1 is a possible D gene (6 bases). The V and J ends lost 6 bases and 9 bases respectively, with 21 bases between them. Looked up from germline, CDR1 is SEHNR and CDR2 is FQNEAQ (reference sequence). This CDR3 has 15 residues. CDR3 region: CASSYHDRTAGIQYF. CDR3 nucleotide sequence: TGTGCCAGCAGTTACCACGACAGGACCGCCGGCATTCAGTACTTC.

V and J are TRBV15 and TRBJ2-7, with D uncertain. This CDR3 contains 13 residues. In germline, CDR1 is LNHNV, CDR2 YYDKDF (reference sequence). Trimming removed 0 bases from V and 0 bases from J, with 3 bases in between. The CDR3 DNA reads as TGTGCCACCAGCAGAGATCCCTCCTACGAGCAGTACTTC. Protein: CATSRDPSYEQYF. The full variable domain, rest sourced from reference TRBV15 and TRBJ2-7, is DAMVIQNPRYQVTQFGKPVTLSCSQTLNHNVMYWYQQKSSQAPKLLFHYYDKDFNNEADTPDNFQSRRPNTSFCFLDIRSPGLGDTAMYLCATSRDPSYEQYFGPGTRLTVT.

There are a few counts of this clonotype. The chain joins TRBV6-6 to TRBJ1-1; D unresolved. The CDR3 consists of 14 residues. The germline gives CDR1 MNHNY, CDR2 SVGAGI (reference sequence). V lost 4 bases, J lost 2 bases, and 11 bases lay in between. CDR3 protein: CASSWGMANTEAFF. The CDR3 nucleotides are TGTGCCAGCAGTTGGGGAATGGCTAACACTGAAGCTTTCTTT.

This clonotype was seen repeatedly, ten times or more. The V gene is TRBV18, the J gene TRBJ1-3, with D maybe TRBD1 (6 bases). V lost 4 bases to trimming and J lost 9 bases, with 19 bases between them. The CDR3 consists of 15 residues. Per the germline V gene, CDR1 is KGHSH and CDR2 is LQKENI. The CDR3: CASSRIDGTPGTIYF. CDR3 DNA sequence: TGTGCCAGCTCACGCATTGACGGGACACCTGGCACCATATATTTT.

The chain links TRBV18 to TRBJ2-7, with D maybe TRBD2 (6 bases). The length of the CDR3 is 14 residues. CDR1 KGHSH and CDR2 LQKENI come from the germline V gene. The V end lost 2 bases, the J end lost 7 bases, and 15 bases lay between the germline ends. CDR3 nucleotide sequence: TGTGCCAGCTCACCAACCGCTGTCGGGGGAGAGCAGTACTTC. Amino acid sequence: CASSPTAVGGEQYF.

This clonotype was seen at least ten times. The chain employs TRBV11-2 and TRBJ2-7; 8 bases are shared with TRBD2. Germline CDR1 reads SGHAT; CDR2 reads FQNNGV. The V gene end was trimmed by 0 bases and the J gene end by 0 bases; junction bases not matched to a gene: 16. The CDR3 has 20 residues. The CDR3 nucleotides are TGTGCCAGCAGCTTAGATCGGGGTCCCCCTGCGGGAGGTACCTCCTACGAGCAGTACTTC. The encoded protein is CASSLDRGPPAGGTSYEQYF.

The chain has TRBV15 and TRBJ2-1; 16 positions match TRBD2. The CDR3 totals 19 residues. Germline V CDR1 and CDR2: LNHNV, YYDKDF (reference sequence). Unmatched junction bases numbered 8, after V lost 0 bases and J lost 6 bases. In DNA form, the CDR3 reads TGTGCCACCAGCAGAGACGGCGGGACTAGCGGGAGGGCCCTCAATGAGCAGTTCTTC. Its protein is CATSRDGGTSGRALNEQFF.

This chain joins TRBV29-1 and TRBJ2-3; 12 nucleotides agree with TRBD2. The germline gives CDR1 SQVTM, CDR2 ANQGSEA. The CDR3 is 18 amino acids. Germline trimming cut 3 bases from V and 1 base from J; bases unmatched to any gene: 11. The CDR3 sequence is CSVEGGRRTSGGTDTQYF. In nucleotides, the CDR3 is TGCAGCGTTGAGGGTGGACGGCGGACTAGCGGGGGCACAGATACGCAGTATTTT.

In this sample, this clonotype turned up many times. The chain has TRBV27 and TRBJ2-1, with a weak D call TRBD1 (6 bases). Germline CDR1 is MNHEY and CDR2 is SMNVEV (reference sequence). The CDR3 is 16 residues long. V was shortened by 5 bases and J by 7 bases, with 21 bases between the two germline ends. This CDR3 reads CASSPLYSSGQNEQFF. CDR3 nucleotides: TGTGCCAGCAGTCCCCTGTATTCGAGCGGACAGAATGAGCAGTTCTTC.

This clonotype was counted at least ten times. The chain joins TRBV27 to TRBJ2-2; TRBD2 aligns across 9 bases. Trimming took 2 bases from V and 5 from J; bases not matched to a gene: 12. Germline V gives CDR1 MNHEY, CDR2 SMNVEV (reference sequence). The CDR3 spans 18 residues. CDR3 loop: CASSLRAFSGSRTGELFF. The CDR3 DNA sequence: TGTGCCAGCAGTTTAAGGGCTTTTAGCGGGAGTAGAACCGGGGAGCTGTTTTTT.

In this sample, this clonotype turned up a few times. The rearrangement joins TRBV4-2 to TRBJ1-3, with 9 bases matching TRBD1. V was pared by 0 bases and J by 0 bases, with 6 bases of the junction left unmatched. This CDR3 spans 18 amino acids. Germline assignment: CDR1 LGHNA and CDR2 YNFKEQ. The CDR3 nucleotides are TGTGCCAGCAGCCAAGATTTGACAGGGGGTGGCTCTGGAAACACCATATATTTT. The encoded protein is CASSQDLTGGGSGNTIYF.

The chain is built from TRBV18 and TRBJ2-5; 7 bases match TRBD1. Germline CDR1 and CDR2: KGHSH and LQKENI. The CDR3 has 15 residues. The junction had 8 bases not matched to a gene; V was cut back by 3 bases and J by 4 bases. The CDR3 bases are TGTGCCAGCTCACCCCCGACAGGGCTGGTAGAGACCCAGTACTTC. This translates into CASSPPTGLVETQYF.

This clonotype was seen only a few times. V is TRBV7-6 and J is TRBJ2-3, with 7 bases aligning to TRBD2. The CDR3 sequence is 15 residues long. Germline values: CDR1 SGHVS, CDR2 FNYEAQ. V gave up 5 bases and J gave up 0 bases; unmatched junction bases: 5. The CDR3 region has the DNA TGTGCCAGCAGCGAACTAGCGACTAGCACAGATACGCAGTATTTT. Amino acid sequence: CASSELATSTDTQYF.

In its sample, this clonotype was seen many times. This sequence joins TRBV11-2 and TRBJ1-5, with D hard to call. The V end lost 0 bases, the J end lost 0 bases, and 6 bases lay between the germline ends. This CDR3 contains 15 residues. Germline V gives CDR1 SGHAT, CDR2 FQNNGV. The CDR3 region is CASSLEGYSNQPQHF. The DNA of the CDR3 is TGTGCCAGCAGCTTAGAAGGGTATAGCAATCAGCCCCAGCATTTT. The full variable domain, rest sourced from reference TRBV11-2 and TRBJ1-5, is EAGVAQSPRYKIIEKRQSVAFWCNPISGHATLYWYQQILGQGPKLLIQFQNNGVVDDSQLPKDRFSAERLKGVDSTLKIQPAKLEDSAVYLCASSLEGYSNQPQHFGDGTRLSIL.

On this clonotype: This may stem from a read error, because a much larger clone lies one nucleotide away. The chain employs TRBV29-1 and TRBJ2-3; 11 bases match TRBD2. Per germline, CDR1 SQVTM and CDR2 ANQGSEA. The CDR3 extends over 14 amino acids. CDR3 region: CSGFIAGGGDTQCF. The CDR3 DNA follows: TGCAGCGGATTCATAGCGGGAGGGGGGGATACGCAGTGTTTT.